The sequence of this TCR beta chain was determined in a study of OX40 agonist ivuxolimab in advanced cancers. Here immunoSEQ multiplex PCR was the method, and the copy in TCRdb shows in-frame clones only, minus some. Here the sample spans under 50,000 clones, 88% being singletons. The source is an adult with an advanced solid tumor such as melanoma, head and neck, liver or kidney cancer. The specimen was CD4+ or CD8+ T cells sorted from blood, collected in a trial of the OX40 agonist ivuxolimab.

The CDR3 loop is CASSAKTGTGGGRAQHF. The CDR3 region has the DNA TGTGCCAGCAGTGCTAAGACCGGGACAGGGGGGGGCAGGGCCCAGCATTTT. This chain joins TRBV28 and TRBJ1-5; 11 bases match TRBD1. The trim removed 5 bases at V and 11 bases at J, leaving 17 bases unmatched. The CDR3 spans 17 residues. CDR1 and CDR2 (germline): MDHEN, SYDVKM.